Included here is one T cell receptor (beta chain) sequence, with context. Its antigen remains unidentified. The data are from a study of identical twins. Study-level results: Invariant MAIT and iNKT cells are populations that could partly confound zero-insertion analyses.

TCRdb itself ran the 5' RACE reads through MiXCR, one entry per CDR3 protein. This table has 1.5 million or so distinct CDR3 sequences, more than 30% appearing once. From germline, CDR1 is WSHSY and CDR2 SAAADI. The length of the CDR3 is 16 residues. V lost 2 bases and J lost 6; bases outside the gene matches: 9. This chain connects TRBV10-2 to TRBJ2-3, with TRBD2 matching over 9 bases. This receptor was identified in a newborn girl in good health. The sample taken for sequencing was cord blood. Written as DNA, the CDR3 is TGCGCCAGCAGTGAGCCGACTAGCGGACCCCACGATACGCAGTATTTT. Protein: CASSEPTSGPHDTQYF.